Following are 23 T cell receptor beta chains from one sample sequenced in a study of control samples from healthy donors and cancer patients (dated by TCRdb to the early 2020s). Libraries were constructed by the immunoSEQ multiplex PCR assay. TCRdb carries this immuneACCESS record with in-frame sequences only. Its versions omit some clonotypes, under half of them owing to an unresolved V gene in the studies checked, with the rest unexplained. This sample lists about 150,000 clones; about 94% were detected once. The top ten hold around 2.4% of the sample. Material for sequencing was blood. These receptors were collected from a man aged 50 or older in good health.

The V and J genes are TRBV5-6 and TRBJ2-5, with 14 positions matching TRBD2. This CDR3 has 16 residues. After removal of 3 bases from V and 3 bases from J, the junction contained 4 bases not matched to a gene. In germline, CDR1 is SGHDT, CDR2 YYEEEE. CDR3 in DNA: TGTGCCAGCAGCTGGGGACTAGCGGGAGAAAAAGAGACCCAGTACTTC. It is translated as CASSWGLAGEKETQYF. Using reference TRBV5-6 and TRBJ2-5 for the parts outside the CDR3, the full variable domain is DAGVTQSPTHLIKTRGQQVTLRCSPKSGHDTVSWYQQALGQGPQFIFQYYEEEERQRGNFPDRFSGHQFPNYSSELNVNALLLGDSALYLCASSWGLAGEKETQYFGPGTRLLVL.

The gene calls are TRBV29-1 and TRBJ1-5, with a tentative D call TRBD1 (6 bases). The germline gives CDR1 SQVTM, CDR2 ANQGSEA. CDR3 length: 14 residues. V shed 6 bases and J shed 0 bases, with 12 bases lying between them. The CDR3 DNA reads TGCAGCGTCAGGGGCCCCGGTAGCAATCAGCCCCAGCATTTT. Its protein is CSVRGPGSNQPQHF.

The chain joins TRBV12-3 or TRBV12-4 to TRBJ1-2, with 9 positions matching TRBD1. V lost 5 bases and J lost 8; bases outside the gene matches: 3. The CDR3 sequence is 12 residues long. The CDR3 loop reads CASSGTGWGYTF. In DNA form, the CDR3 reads TGTGCCAGCAGTGGGACAGGGTGGGGCTACACCTTC.

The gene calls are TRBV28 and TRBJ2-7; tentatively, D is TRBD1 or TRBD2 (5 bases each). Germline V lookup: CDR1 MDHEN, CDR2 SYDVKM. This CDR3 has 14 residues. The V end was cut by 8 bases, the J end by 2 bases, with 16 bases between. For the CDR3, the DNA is TGTGCCAGCCTGGGATTCGGGACCACCTACGAGCAGTACTTC. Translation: CASLGFGTTYEQYF.

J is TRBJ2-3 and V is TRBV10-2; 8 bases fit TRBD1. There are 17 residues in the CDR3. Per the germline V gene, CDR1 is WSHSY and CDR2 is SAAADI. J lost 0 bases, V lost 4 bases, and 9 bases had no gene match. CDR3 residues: CASSGRAGQASTDTQYF. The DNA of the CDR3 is TGCGCCAGCAGTGGAAGGGCGGGACAGGCGAGCACAGATACGCAGTATTTT.

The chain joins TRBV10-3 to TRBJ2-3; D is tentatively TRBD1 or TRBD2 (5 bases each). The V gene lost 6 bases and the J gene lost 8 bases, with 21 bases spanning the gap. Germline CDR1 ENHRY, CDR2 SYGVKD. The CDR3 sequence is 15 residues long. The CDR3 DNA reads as TGTGCCATCAGGGACCCTACTAGGGGCCCCCTTACGCAGTATTTT. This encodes CAIRDPTRGPLTQYF.

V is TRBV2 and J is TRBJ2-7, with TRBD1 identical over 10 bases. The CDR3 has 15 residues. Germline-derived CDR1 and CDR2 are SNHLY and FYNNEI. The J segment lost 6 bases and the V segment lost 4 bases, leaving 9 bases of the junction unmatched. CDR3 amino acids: CASSASGTGASEQYF. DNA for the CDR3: TGTGCCAGCAGTGCTTCCGGGACAGGGGCAAGCGAGCAGTACTTC.

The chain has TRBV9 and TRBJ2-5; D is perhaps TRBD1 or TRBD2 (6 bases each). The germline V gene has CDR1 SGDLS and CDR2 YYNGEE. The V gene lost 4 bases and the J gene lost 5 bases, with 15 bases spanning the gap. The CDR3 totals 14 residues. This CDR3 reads CASSLGTGRETQYF. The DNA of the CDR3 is TGTGCCAGCAGCCTAGGAACAGGGAGGGAGACCCAGTACTTC.

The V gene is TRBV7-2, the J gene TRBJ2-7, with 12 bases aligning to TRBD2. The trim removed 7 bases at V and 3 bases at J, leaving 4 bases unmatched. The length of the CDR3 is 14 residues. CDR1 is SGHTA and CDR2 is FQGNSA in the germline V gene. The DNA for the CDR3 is TGTGCCAGCACCCCGACTAGCGGGAGCTACGAGCAGTACTTC. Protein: CASTPTSGSYEQYF.

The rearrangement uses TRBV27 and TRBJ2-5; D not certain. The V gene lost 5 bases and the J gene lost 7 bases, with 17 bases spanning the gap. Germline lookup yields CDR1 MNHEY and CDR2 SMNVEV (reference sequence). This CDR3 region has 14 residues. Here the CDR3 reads CASSPIPRSGTQYF. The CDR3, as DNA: TGTGCCAGCAGTCCCATCCCCCGGTCAGGGACCCAGTACTTC.

The CDR3 loop reads CASSATGTGLVELFF. The CDR3 DNA follows: TGTGCCAGCAGCGCCACCGGGACCGGATTAGTAGAACTGTTTTTT. V usage is TRBV7-9 and J usage is TRBJ1-4; TRBD1 is a possible D gene (5 bases). This CDR3 comprises 15 residues. Germline lookup yields CDR1 SEHNR and CDR2 FQNEAQ (reference sequence). The V and J ends lost 5 bases and 12 bases respectively, with 22 bases between them.

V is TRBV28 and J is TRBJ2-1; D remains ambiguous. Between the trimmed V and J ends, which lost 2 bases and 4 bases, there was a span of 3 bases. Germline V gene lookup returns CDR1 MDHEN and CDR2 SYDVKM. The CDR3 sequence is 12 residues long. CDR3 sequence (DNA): TGTGCCAGCAGTTTAATGTACAATGAGCAGTTCTTC. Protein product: CASSLMYNEQFF. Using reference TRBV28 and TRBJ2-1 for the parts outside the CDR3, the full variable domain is DVKVTQSSRYLVKRTGEKVFLECVQDMDHENMFWYRQDPGLGLRLIYFSYDVKMKEKGDIPEGYSVSREKKERFSLILESASTNQTSMYLCASSLMYNEQFFGPGTRLTVL.

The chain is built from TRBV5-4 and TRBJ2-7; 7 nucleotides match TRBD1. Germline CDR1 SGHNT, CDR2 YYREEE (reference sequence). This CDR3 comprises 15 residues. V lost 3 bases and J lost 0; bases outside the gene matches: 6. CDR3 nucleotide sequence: TGTGCCAGCAGCTCCCGGACAGGAGGCTCCTACGAGCAGTACTTC. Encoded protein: CASSSRTGGSYEQYF.

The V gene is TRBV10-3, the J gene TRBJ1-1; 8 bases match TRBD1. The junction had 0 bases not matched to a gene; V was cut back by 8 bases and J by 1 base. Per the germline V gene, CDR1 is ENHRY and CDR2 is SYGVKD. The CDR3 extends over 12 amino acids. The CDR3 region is CAIGQGNTEAFF. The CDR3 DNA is TGTGCCATCGGACAGGGGAACACTGAAGCTTTCTTT.

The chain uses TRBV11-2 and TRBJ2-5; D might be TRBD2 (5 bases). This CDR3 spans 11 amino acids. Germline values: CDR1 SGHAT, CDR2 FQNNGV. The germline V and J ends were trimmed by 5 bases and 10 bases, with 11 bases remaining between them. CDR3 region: CASSPSEGQYF. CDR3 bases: TGTGCCAGCAGCCCGTCCGAGGGCCAGTACTTC.

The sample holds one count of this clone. The CDR3 sequence is CASSIEAQVLGGYTF. In nucleotides, the CDR3 is TGTGCCAGTAGTATAGAGGCACAGGTCCTCGGTGGCTACACCTTC. The chain combines TRBV19 with TRBJ1-2; D is perhaps TRBD1 (5 bases). The CDR3 has 15 residues. Germline-derived CDR1 and CDR2 are LNHDA and SQIVND (reference sequence). Trimming cost V 0 bases and J 7 bases, with 15 bases left between them.

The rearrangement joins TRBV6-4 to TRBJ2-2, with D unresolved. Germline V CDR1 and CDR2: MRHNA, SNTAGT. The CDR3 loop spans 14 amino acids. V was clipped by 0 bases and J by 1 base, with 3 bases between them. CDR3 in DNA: TGTGCCAGCAGTGACTCTTGGAACACCGGGGAGCTGTTTTTT. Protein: CASSDSWNTGELFF.

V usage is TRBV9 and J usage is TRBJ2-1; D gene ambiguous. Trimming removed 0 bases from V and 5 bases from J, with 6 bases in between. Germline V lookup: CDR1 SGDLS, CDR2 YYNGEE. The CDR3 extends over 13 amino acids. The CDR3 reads CASSVGLNNEQFF. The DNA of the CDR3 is TGTGCCAGCAGCGTAGGACTGAACAATGAGCAGTTCTTC.

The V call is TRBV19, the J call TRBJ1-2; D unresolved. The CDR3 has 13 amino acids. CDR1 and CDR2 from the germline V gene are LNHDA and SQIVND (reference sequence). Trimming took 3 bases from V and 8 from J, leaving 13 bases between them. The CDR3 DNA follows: TGTGCCAGTAGTATCCAAAGATGGGCCGGCTACACCTTC. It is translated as CASSIQRWAGYTF.

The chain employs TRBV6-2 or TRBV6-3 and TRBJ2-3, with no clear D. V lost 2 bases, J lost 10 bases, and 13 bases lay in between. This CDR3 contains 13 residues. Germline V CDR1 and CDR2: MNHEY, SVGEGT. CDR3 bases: TGTGCCAGCAGTTACGCCGCAGCCGGTCCGCAGTATTTT. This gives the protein CASSYAAAGPQYF.

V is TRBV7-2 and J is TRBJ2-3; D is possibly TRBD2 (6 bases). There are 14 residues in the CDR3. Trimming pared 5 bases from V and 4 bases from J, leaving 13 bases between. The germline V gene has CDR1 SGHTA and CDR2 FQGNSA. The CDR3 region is CASSEGAGPDTQYF. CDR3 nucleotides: TGTGCCAGCAGCGAGGGAGCGGGTCCAGATACGCAGTATTTT. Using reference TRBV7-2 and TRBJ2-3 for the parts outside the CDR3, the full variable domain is GAGVSQSPSNKVTEKGKDVELRCDPISGHTALYWYRQSLGQGLEFLIYFQGNSAPDKSGLPSDRFSAERTGGSVSTLTIQRTQQEDSAVYLCASSEGAGPDTQYFGPGTRLTVL.

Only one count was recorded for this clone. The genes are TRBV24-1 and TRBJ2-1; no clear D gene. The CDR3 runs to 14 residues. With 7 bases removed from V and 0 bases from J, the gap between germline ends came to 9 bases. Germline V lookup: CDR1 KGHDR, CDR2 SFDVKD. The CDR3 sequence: CATSKAGSYNEQFF. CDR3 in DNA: TGTGCCACCAGCAAGGCCGGCTCCTACAATGAGCAGTTCTTC.

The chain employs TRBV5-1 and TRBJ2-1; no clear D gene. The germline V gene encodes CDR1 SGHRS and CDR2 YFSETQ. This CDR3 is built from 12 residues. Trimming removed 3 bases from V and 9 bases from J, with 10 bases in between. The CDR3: CASSSNVGEQFF. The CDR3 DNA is TGCGCCAGCAGCTCGAACGTCGGTGAGCAGTTCTTC.